This TCR beta chain originates from a study of lymphopenia after photon versus proton radiotherapy. Sequenced by immunoSEQ multiplex PCR; TCRdb stores in-frame clones only, minus some. The sample includes about 19,000 clones, around nine tenths of them seen just once. This CDR3 has 13 amino acids. Germline V gene lookup returns CDR1 KGHSH and CDR2 LQKENI. Trimming took 7 bases from V and 5 from J, leaving 11 bases between them. The TCR sequence derives from a man in his fifties or sixties with pancreatic cancer. Sequences were derived from peripheral blood, sampled from a patient treated with photon-based radiotherapy. The rearrangement joins TRBV18 to TRBJ2-2; TRBD1 might be the D (5 bases). The CDR3 loop reads CASYRKGTGELFF. The CDR3 DNA follows: TGTGCCAGCTATAGGAAGGGGACCGGGGAGCTGTTTTTT.